The 27 T cell receptor beta chains below come from one sample, sequenced in a study of cytomegalovirus exposure and HLA in healthy donors. The protocol was immunoSEQ multiplex PCR, while the TCRdb copy is restricted to in-frame clones and leaves out a portion. The data show approximately 270,000 clones, nearly 90% seen once. Sample: PBMCs. These receptors originate from a woman younger than 35 in good health and CMV-seronegative.

V usage is TRBV6-6 and J usage is TRBJ1-2; D gene ambiguous. V lost 6 bases to trimming and J lost 7 bases, with 12 bases between them. The germline V gene has CDR1 MNHNY and CDR2 SVGAGI (reference sequence). CDR3 length: 12 amino acids. CDR3 sequence reads: CASSSRGSGYTF. The CDR3 bases are TGTGCCAGCAGCTCCCGGGGAAGTGGCTACACCTTC.

The V and J genes are TRBV11-2 and TRBJ1-1; unclear D gene. V gave up 1 base and J gave up 4 bases, with 7 bases separating them. From germline, CDR1 is SGHAT and CDR2 FQNNGV. The CDR3 sequence is 13 residues long. In DNA, the CDR3 is TGTGCCAGCAGCTTAGGGCGGAGCACTGAAGCTTTCTTT. Translation: CASSLGRSTEAFF.

The chain employs TRBV6-5 and TRBJ2-3; D might be TRBD2 (6 bases). V was trimmed by 2 bases and J by 1 base, leaving 10 bases between them. Germline CDR1 is MNHEY and CDR2 is SVGAGI. This CDR3 region has 15 residues. CDR3 bases: TGTGCCAGCAGTTACGTCGGCGGGGGCACAGATACGCAGTATTTT. Translated, it gives CASSYVGGGTDTQYF.

V usage is TRBV5-6 and J usage is TRBJ2-7; D ambiguous. Trimming pared 0 bases from V and 2 bases from J, leaving 3 bases between. Germline V gives CDR1 SGHDT, CDR2 YYEEEE. The CDR3 runs 12 residues. In DNA form, the CDR3 reads TGTGCCAGCAGCTTGGCTACCTACGAGCAGTACTTC. Its protein is CASSLATYEQYF.

This clone was picked up a small number of times. The CDR3 loop is CASSSHLGQGARQPQHF. DNA for the CDR3: TGTGCCAGCAGCTCACACCTCGGACAGGGGGCGAGGCAGCCCCAGCATTTT. V and J are TRBV7-2 and TRBJ1-5; 11 bases agree with TRBD1. Germline-derived CDR1 and CDR2 are SGHTA and FQGNSA. V trimming: 4 bases; J trimming: 7 bases; junction bases outside the gene matches: 12. The CDR3 extends over 17 amino acids.

This rearrangement joins TRBV28 to TRBJ2-7, with 7 bases identical to TRBD1. This CDR3 contains 15 residues. Germline V gene sequence: CDR1 MDHEN, CDR2 SYDVKM. V lost 6 bases to trimming and J lost 2 bases; unmatched junction nucleotides: 10. The CDR3 DNA sequence: TGTGCCAGCAGCGCCGGGACAGCCGATACCTACGAGCAGTACTTC. Its translation: CASSAGTADTYEQYF.

V usage is TRBV6-5 and J usage is TRBJ2-1; 12 nucleotides align to TRBD2. J was trimmed by 11 bases and V by 6 bases; bases with no gene match: 11. This CDR3 region has 15 residues. The germline V gene has CDR1 MNHEY and CDR2 SVGAGI. CDR3 amino acids: CASRSLAGGQGQQFF. The DNA of the CDR3 is TGTGCCAGCAGGTCACTAGCGGGGGGCCAGGGACAGCAGTTCTTC.

The rearrangement links TRBV7-6 to TRBJ2-7; TRBD1 matches 9 bases. CDR3 length: 16 residues. Trimming cost V 5 bases and J 6 bases; bases outside gene matches: 14. The germline V gene has CDR1 SGHVS and CDR2 FNYEAQ. The DNA for the CDR3 is TGTGCCAGCAGCGAGACAACCGGGACAGGGCGGGGCGAGCAGTACTTC. Encoded protein: CASSETTGTGRGEQYF.

This clone appeared a few times. CDR3 in amino acids: CASSQPGVIGGYTF. The CDR3 region has the DNA TGTGCCAGCAGTCAACCTGGTGTCATCGGTGGCTACACCTTC. V and J are TRBV6-5 and TRBJ1-2; the D is unclear. Trimming took 5 bases from V and 7 from J, leaving 17 bases between them. The CDR3 sequence is 14 residues long. Germline CDR1 and CDR2: MNHEY and SVGAGI.

The chain recombines TRBV5-1 with TRBJ1-1; 7 nucleotides line up with TRBD1. This CDR3 is 15 amino acids long. J gave up 0 bases and V 3 bases, and 5 bases lay outside the gene matches. The V gene's germline CDR1 is SGHRS and CDR2 YFSETQ. CDR3 DNA sequence: TGCGCCAGCAGCTCAAGACAGGGAATGAACACTGAAGCTTTCTTT. It is translated as CASSSRQGMNTEAFF.

This clone was seen a single time. The V gene is TRBV4-1, the J gene TRBJ1-6; D is ambiguous. This CDR3 contains 17 residues. Germline-derived CDR1 and CDR2 are MGHRA and YSYEKL. Trimming took off 3 bases at V and 0 bases at J, with 12 bases between the two ends. Here the CDR3 reads CASSQGTTISYNSPLHF. CDR3 nucleotides: TGCGCCAGCAGCCAGGGTACTACGATCTCCTATAATTCACCCCTCCACTTT.

This chain joins TRBV10-1 and TRBJ1-6, with TRBD1 matching 10 bases. The CDR3 length is 13 residues. J gave up 10 bases and V 6 bases, and 3 bases lay outside the gene matches. From germline, CDR1 is WNHNN and CDR2 SYGVQD (reference sequence). CDR3 in DNA: TGCGCCAGCAGGAGGACAGGGGGATCACCCCTCCACTTT. Translation gives CASRRTGGSPLHF.

This clone was seen once. The rearrangement links TRBV6-5 to TRBJ1-5; D uncertain. Trimming stripped 5 bases from V and 5 bases from J, with 13 bases between. From germline, CDR1 is MNHEY and CDR2 SVGAGI. The CDR3 is made up of 14 amino acids. The CDR3 coding sequence is TGTGCCAGCAGTCCCCAAGTCGGTGATCAGCCCCAGCATTTT. It specifies CASSPQVGDQPQHF.

This chain joins TRBV5-1 and TRBJ2-7; 11 bases fit TRBD1. CDR3 length equals 16 residues. V trimming: 0 bases; J trimming: 2 bases; junction bases outside the gene matches: 4. CDR1 is SGHRS, CDR2 YFSETQ, per germline. The CDR3 region is CASSLAGTGGAYEQYF. CDR3 DNA: TGCGCCAGCAGCTTGGCCGGGACAGGGGGTGCCTACGAGCAGTACTTC. Full variable domain (missing parts from reference TRBV5-1 and TRBJ2-7): KAGVTQTPRYLIKTRGQQVTLSCSPISGHRSVSWYQQTPGQGLQFLFEYFSETQRNKGNFPGRFSGRQFSNSRSEMNVSTLELGDSALYLCASSLAGTGGAYEQYFGPGTRLTVT.

The chain recombines TRBV4-3 with TRBJ2-1; D call uncertain. Germline CDR1 is LGHNA and CDR2 is YSLEER. V was shortened by 0 bases and J by 8 bases, with 5 bases between the two germline ends. The CDR3 has 12 residues. CDR3 nucleotides: TGCGCCAGCAGCCAAGATTGGCATGAGCAGTTCTTC. Translating it yields CASSQDWHEQFF.

This chain connects TRBV18 to TRBJ1-2, with 8 bases lining up with TRBD1. Germline assignment: CDR1 KGHSH and CDR2 LQKENI. There are 16 residues in the CDR3. Germline trimming cut 6 bases from V and 6 bases from J; bases unmatched to any gene: 15. As DNA, the CDR3 is TGTGCCAGCTCCCTCCTCATAGACAGGGGTTCCGATGGCTACACCTTC. Its translation: CASSLLIDRGSDGYTF.

V usage is TRBV6-5 and J usage is TRBJ2-7; 7 positions match TRBD1. CDR1 and CDR2 (germline): MNHEY, SVGAGI. The CDR3 has 15 residues. J was trimmed by 0 bases and V by 4 bases; bases with no gene match: 6. Written as DNA, the CDR3 is TGTGCCAGCAGTTTCCTACAGGGGAGCTCCTACGAGCAGTACTTC. Translation: CASSFLQGSSYEQYF.

The rearrangement links TRBV10-3 to TRBJ1-2; TRBD1 is a possible D gene (5 bases). Deletions cut 6 bases from V and 1 base from J, with 15 bases between. The CDR3 contains 15 residues. The germline V gene has CDR1 ENHRY and CDR2 SYGVKD. Here the CDR3 reads CAIRDSGMNNYGYTF. CDR3 DNA sequence: TGTGCCATCAGAGACAGTGGGATGAATAACTATGGCTACACCTTC.

This clone has just one count. The gene calls are TRBV4-3 and TRBJ2-3; 8 bases line up with TRBD2. This CDR3 region has 16 residues. Germline-derived CDR1 and CDR2 are LGHNA and YSLEER. J lost 0 bases, V lost 0 bases, and 2 bases had no gene match. The CDR3 nucleotides are TGCGCCAGCAGCCAAGATGCGGGGGGAAGCACAGATACGCAGTATTTT. As protein: CASSQDAGGSTDTQYF.

The CDR3 reads CASSFRENYGYTF. In nucleotides, the CDR3 is TGTGCCAGCAGTTTTCGAGAAAACTATGGCTACACCTTC. This sequence joins TRBV28 and TRBJ1-2; no firm D call. Germline values: CDR1 MDHEN, CDR2 SYDVKM. The CDR3 length is 13 residues. The V gene lost 3 bases and the J gene lost 2 bases, with 7 bases spanning the gap.

The chain couples TRBV21-1 to TRBJ1-4; the listed D gene, TRBD1, was not tested against the DNA. TRBV21-1 has pseudogene status. The CDR3 contains 16 residues. CDR3 amino acids: CASSLGAGLRCEKLFF. The CDR3 region has the DNA TGTGCCAGCAGCTTGGGGGCCGGGCTTAGATGCGAAAAACTGTTTTTT.

V and J are TRBV6-4 and TRBJ2-3; TRBD2 agrees at 8 bases. V lost 3 bases to trimming and J lost 2 bases; unmatched junction nucleotides: 4. The germline V gene encodes CDR1 MRHNA and CDR2 SNTAGT. The CDR3 consists of 15 residues. The CDR3 protein is CASSEAGAATDTQYF. Written as DNA, the CDR3 is TGTGCCAGCAGTGAAGCGGGGGCCGCCACAGATACGCAGTATTTT.

The J gene is TRBJ2-5, the V gene TRBV29-1; perhaps TRBD2 as D (5 bases). This CDR3 is 14 amino acids long. The V and J ends lost 0 bases and 7 bases respectively, with 15 bases between them. The V gene's germline CDR1 is SQVTM and CDR2 ANQGSEA. The CDR3, as DNA: TGCAGCGTTGAAGATGATAAGGGAGCCGGGACCCAGTACTTC. Protein sequence: CSVEDDKGAGTQYF.

The J gene is TRBJ1-1, the V gene TRBV5-1, with a tentative D call TRBD1 (6 bases). CDR1 and CDR2 (germline): SGHRS, YFSETQ. Trimming left V 0 bases short and J 1 base short, with 7 bases between. CDR3 length: 14 amino acids. DNA of the CDR3: TGCGCCAGCAGCTTGGAGGGGGAGAACACTGAAGCTTTCTTT. Amino acid sequence: CASSLEGENTEAFF.

The chain carries TRBV28 and TRBJ1-1; weak D call: TRBD1 (5 bases). The CDR3 runs 13 residues. Germline assignment: CDR1 MDHEN and CDR2 SYDVKM. The V gene lost 1 base and the J gene lost 7 bases, with 10 bases spanning the gap. The CDR3 DNA follows: TGTGCCAGCAGTTTATCCAGGGATGGTGAAGCTTTCTTT. Translation gives CASSLSRDGEAFF.

The gene calls are TRBV7-9 and TRBJ2-5, with D possibly matching TRBD1 (6 bases). V dropped 4 bases and J dropped 2 bases, with 14 bases sitting between them. CDR3 size: 15 residues. Germline-derived CDR1 and CDR2 are SEHNR and FQNEAQ (reference sequence). In nucleotides, the CDR3 is TGTGCCAGCAGCTCGTTCGGGACACCACAAGAGACCCAGTACTTC. Its protein is CASSSFGTPQETQYF.

V and J are TRBV27 and TRBJ1-5, with D possibly matching TRBD1 (5 bases). The ends were cut back, 5 bases at V and 2 bases at J, with 10 bases in the middle. The CDR3 length is 14 residues. CDR1 and CDR2 from the germline V gene are MNHEY and SMNVEV (reference sequence). The CDR3 bases are TGTGCCAGCAGTGCCAGGGAGGGCAATCAGCCCCAGCATTTT. This codes for CASSAREGNQPQHF.